The rows below give T cell receptor beta chains drawn from one sample of a study of T cell responses to AZD1222 COVID-19 vaccine. The method was immunoSEQ multiplex PCR; TCRdb's version includes in-frame clones alone and lacks a portion of them. The sample shows fewer than 200,000 clones, 85% to 90% of them seen only once. The starting material was peripheral blood, obtained on day 0 of AZD1222 vaccination. These TCRs come from an adult in good health. CDR3s include the opening cysteine and the closing phenylalanine or tryptophan. The order of the fields is CDR3 DNA, CDR3 protein, D gene, V gene, J gene. A D gene is named only where the DNA matches it firmly.

DNA: TGTGCCAGCAGCTTAGGGGCAGGGGGCGCAGATACGCAGTATTTT; CDR3: CASSLGAGGADTQYF; D: TRBD1; V: TRBV13; J: TRBJ2-3
DNA: TGTGCCAGCAGCTTGGAGGGACAGGCAGACTATGGCTACACCTTC; CDR3: CASSLEGQADYGYTF; D: TRBD1; V: TRBV7-2; J: TRBJ1-2
DNA: TGTGCCACGGGCCTCCACGGACAGGGAAACACCGGGGAGCTGTTTTTT; CDR3: CATGLHGQGNTGELFF; D: TRBD1; V: TRBV24-1; J: TRBJ2-2
DNA: TGTGCCAGCAAGGCGGGAATTAGTGCAGATACGCAGTATTTT; CDR3: CASKAGISADTQYF; D: .; V: TRBV6-5; J: TRBJ2-3
DNA: TGCGCCAGCAGCTCCCAGGGAGGGCAGCCCCAGCATTTT; CDR3: CASSSQGGQPQHF; D: .; V: TRBV5-1; J: TRBJ1-5
DNA: TGTGCCAGCAGTTTTAAGGTGGGCGGCTACACCTTC; CDR3: CASSFKVGGYTF; D: .; V: TRBV28; J: TRBJ1-2
DNA: TGTGCCAGCAGCTTAACACAGGTGGGGATTAGCCCCAATGGCTACACCTTC; CDR3: CASSLTQVGISPNGYTF; D: .; V: TRBV7-8; J: TRBJ1-2
DNA: TGTGCCAGCAGCTTGAGTAGCGGGGGATACAATGAGCAGTTCTTC; CDR3: CASSLSSGGYNEQFF; D: TRBD2; V: TRBV7-2; J: TRBJ2-1
DNA: TGTGCCTGGAGTGTACTCGGACAGACCCGCTATGGCTACACCTTC; CDR3: CAWSVLGQTRYGYTF; D: .; V: TRBV30; J: TRBJ1-2
DNA: TGCGCCAGCAGCTTCCGGACAGGGGTAGCGGAGACCCAGTACTTC; CDR3: CASSFRTGVAETQYF; D: TRBD1; V: TRBV5-1; J: TRBJ2-5
DNA: TGTGCCACCAGTGAGTCCCGGGGGGGACTAGCGGGAGGTTATAATGAGCAGTTCTTC; CDR3: CATSESRGGLAGGYNEQFF; D: TRBD2; V: TRBV24-1; J: TRBJ2-1
DNA: TGTGCCAGCAGTGAATCGGACCTTGCCAATCAGCCCCAGCATTTT; CDR3: CASSESDLANQPQHF; D: .; V: TRBV6-1; J: TRBJ1-5
DNA: TGTGCCAGCAGTTTGGCGGGGGCGGCTAATGAAAAACTGTTTTTT; CDR3: CASSLAGAANEKLFF; D: .; V: TRBV28; J: TRBJ1-4
DNA: TGTGCCAGCAGCCCCCGGGGGGAAGGCACAGATACGCAGTATTTT; CDR3: CASSPRGEGTDTQYF; D: TRBD2; V: TRBV28; J: TRBJ2-3
DNA: TGTGCCAGCAGCCGGTGGACAGTAGTAGGACAGCCCCAGCATTTT; CDR3: CASSRWTVVGQPQHF; D: .; V: TRBV5-6; J: TRBJ1-5
DNA: TGTGCCACGAGAGAAACGTCTGGAAACACCATATATTTT; CDR3: CATRETSGNTIYF; D: .; V: TRBV15; J: TRBJ1-3
DNA: TGCGCCAGCAGCCAAGTGGGACAGGGGAATTCACCCCTCCACTTT; CDR3: CASSQVGQGNSPLHF; D: TRBD1; V: TRBV4-3; J: TRBJ1-6
DNA: TGTGCCAGCAGCGAGAATAGCGGGAAATCGGAGACCCAGTACTTC; CDR3: CASSENSGKSETQYF; D: TRBD2; V: TRBV9; J: TRBJ2-5
DNA: TGTGCCAGTAGTGGGGGATTATACAATGAGCAGTTCTTC; CDR3: CASSGGLYNEQFF; D: .; V: TRBV19; J: TRBJ2-1
DNA: TGCTCTGCTAGTGGAGGGCGAGGGCTCTCTGGGGCCAACGTCCTGACTTTC; CDR3: CSASGGRGLSGANVLTF; D: .; V: TRBV20-1; J: TRBJ2-6
DNA: TGCGCCAGCAGCTTGAGTGGTTCCAATCAGCCCCAGCATTTT; CDR3: CASSLSGSNQPQHF; D: .; V: TRBV5-1; J: TRBJ1-5